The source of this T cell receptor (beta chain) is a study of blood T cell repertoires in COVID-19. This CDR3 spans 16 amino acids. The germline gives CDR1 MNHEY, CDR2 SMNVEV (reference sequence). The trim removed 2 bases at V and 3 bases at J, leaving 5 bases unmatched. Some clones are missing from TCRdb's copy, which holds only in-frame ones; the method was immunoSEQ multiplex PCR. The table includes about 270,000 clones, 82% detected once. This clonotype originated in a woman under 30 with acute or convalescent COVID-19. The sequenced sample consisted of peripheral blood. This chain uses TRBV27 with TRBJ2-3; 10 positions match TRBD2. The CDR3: CASSLLAGVVTDTQYF. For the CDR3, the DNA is TGTGCCAGCAGTTTACTAGCGGGAGTCGTAACAGATACGCAGTATTTT.